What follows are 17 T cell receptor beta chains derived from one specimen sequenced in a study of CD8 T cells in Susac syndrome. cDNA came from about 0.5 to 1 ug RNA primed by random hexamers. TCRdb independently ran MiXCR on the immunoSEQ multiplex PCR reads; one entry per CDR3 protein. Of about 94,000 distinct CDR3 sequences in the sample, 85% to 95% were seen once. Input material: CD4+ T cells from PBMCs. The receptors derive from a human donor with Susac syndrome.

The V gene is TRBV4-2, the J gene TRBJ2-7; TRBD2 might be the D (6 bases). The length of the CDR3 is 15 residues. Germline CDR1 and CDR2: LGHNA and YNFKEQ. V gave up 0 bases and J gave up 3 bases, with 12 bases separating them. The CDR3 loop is CASSQDTRGLYEQYF. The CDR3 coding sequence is TGTGCCAGCAGCCAAGATACGCGGGGCCTCTACGAGCAGTACTTC.

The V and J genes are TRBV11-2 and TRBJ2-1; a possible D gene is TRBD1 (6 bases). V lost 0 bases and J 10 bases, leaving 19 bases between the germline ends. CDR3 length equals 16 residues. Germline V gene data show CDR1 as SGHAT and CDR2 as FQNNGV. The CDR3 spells CASSLEAHPGQGEQFF. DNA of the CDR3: TGTGCCAGCAGCTTAGAAGCCCACCCGGGACAAGGGGAGCAGTTCTTC.

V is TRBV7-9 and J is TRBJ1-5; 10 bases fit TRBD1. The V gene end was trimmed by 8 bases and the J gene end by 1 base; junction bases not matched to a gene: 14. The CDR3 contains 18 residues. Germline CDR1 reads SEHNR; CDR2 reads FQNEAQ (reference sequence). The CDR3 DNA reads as TGTGCCAGCTCCCCGACAGGGGGCGATTTGTTAAGCAATCAGCCCCAGCATTTT. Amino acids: CASSPTGGDLLSNQPQHF.

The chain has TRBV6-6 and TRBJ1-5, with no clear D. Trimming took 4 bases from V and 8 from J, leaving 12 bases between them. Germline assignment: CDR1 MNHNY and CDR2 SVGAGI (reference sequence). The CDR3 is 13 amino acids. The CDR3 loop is CASSFDRTEPQHF. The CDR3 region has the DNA TGTGCCAGCAGTTTCGACCGTACTGAGCCCCAGCATTTT.

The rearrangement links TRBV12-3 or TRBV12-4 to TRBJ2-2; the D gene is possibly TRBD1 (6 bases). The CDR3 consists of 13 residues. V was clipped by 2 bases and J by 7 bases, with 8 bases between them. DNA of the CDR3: TGTGCCAGCAGTTTAAAGGGGGACGGGGAGCTGTTTTTT. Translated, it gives CASSLKGDGELFF.

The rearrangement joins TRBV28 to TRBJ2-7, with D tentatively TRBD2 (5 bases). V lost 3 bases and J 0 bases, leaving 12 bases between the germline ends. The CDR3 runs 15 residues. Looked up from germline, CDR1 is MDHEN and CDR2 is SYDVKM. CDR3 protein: CASSFPDLGSYEQYF. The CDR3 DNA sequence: TGTGCCAGCAGTTTTCCGGACTTGGGCTCCTACGAGCAGTACTTC.

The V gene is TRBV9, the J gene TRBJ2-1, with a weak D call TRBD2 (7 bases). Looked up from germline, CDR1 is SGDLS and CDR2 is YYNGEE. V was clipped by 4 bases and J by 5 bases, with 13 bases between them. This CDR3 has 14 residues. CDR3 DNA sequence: TGTGCCAGCAGCCCACGGGGGGCTCACAATGAGCAGTTCTTC. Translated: CASSPRGAHNEQFF.

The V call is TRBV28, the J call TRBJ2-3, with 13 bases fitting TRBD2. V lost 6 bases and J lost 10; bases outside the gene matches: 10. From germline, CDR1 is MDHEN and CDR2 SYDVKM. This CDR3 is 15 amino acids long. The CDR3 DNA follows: TGTGCCAGCAGACTAAGCGGGACTAGCGGGATGGCGCAGTATTTT. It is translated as CASRLSGTSGMAQYF.

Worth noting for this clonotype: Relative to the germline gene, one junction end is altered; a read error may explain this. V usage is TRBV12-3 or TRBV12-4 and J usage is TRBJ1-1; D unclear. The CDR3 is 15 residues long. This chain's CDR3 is CASSTSQIMNTEVFF. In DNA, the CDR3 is TGTGCCAGCAGTACCTCGCAGATCATGAACACTGAAGTTTTCTTT.

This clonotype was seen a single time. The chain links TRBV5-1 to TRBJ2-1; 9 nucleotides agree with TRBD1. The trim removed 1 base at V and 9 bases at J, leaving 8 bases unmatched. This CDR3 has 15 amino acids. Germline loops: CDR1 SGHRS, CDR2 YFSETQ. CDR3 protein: CASSLLGQGNLEQFF. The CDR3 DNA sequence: TGCGCCAGCAGCTTGTTAGGACAGGGGAACCTTGAGCAGTTCTTC. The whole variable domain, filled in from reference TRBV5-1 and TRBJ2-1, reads KAGVTQTPRYLIKTRGQQVTLSCSPISGHRSVSWYQQTPGQGLQFLFEYFSETQRNKGNFPGRFSGRQFSNSRSEMNVSTLELGDSALYLCASSLLGQGNLEQFFGPGTRLTVL.

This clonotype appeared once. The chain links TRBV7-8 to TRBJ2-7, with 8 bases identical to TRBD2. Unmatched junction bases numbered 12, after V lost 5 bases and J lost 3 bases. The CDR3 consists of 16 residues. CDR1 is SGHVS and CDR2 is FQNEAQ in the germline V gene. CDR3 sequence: CASSPKETSGFYEQYF. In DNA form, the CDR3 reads TGTGCCAGCAGCCCCAAGGAAACTAGCGGTTTCTACGAGCAGTACTTC.

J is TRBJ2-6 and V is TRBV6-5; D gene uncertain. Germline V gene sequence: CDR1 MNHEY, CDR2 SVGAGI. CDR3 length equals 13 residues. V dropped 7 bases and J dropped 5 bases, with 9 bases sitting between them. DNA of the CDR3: TGTGCCAGCACCTCCGGGTGGGCCAACGTCCTGACTTTC. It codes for CASTSGWANVLTF.

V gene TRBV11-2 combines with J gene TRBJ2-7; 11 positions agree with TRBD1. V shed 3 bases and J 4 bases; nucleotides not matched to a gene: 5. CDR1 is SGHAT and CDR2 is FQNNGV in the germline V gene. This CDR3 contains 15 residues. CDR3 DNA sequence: TGTGCCAGCAGCTTTGACCGGGACAGGGGGTACGAGCAGTACTTC. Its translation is CASSFDRDRGYEQYF.

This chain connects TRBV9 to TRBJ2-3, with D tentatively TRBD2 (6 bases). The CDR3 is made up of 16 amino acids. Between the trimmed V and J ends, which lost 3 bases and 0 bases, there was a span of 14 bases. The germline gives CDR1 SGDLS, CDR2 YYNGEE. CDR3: CASSASSVPSTDTQYF. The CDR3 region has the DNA TGTGCCAGCAGCGCTTCTAGCGTTCCTAGCACAGATACGCAGTATTTT.

The chain's CDR3 is CASAHGNGELFF. DNA of the CDR3: TGTGCCAGTGCGCACGGAAACGGGGAGCTGTTTTTT. The chain employs TRBV7-3 and TRBJ2-2; unclear D gene. Per germline, CDR1 SGHTA and CDR2 FQGTGA. V shed 9 bases and J shed 7 bases, with 12 bases lying between them. The CDR3 runs 12 residues.

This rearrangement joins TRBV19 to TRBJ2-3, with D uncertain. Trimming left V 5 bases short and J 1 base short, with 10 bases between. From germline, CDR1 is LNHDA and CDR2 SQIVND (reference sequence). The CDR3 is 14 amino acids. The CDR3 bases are TGTGCCAGTAGTCCCCACCTTCGCACAGATACGCAGTATTTT. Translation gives CASSPHLRTDTQYF.

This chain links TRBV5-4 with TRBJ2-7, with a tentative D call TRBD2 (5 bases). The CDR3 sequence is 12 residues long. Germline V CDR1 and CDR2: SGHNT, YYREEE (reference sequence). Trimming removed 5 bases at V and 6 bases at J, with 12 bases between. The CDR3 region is CASRLQRGEQYF. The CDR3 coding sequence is TGTGCCAGCAGACTCCAACGGGGCGAGCAGTACTTC. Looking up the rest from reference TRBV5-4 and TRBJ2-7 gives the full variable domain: ETGVTQSPTHLIKTRGQQVTLRCSSQSGHNTVSWYQQALGQGPQFIFQYYREEENGRGNFPPRFSGLQFPNYSSELNVNALELDDSALYLCASRLQRGEQYFGPGTRLTVT.